Sequencing of this T cell receptor beta chain was carried out in a study of T cells in Graves' hyperthyroidism and ophthalmopathy. Study outcomes and limitations: Among thyroid clonotypes expanded above 0.001, most also appeared in blood. Ophthalmopathy, which appeared later, was predicted by the model a median around 6.5 months before onset.

RNA transcripts provided the source from which TCR beta CDR3 regions were amplified. First-round RT-PCR with HTBI primers amplified the TCR CDR3 region. In TCRdb, the multiplex PCR reads were re-called with MiXCR into one record per CDR3 protein. Here the sample spans fewer than 800,000 distinct CDR3 sequences, around 15% being singletons. A lack of ophthalmopathy progression within 18 months defined stable Graves' hyperthyroidism. Uncontrolled infections, other autoimmune diseases, pregnancy or lactation led to exclusion of patients. Germline CDR1 and CDR2: LGHNA and YNFKEQ. The CDR3 totals 16 residues. Deletions cut 1 base from V and 0 bases from J, with 10 bases between. This clonotype turned up a few times. The target antigen is unknown.

The V gene is TRBV4-2, the J gene TRBJ1-5; D is undetermined. This clonotype originated in a young man with Graves' hyperthyroidism. Sequencing input: blood. In nucleotides, the CDR3 is TGTGCCAGCAGCCAAGGGGCGGGCGGTAGCAATCAGCCCCAGCATTTT. Its translation: CASSQGAGGSNQPQHF.